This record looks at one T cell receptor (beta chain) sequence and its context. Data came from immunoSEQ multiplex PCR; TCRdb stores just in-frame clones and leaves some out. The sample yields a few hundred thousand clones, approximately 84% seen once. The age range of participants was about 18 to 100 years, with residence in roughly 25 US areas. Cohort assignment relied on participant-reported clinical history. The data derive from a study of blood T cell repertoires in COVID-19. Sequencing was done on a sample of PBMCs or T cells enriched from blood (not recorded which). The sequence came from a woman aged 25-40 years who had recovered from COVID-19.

CDR3 DNA: TGTGCCAGTAGTATAGATGGAGGGTTCGATTCTTTCTTT. Its protein product is CASSIDGGFDSFF. The rearrangement links TRBV19 to TRBJ1-1; D ambiguous. This CDR3 is 13 amino acids long. V was shortened by 0 bases and J by 12 bases, with 14 bases between the two germline ends. Germline values: CDR1 LNHDA, CDR2 SQIVND (reference sequence).